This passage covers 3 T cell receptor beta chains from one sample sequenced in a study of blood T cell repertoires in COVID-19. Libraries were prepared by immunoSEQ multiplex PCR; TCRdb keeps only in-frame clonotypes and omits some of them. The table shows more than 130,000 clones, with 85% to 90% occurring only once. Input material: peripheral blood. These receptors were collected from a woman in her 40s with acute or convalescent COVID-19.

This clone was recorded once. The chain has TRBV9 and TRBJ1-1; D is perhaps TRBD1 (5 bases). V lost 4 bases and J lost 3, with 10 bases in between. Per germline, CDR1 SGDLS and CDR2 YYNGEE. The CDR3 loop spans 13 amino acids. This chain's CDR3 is CASSWTRDTEAFF. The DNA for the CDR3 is TGTGCCAGCAGCTGGACACGCGACACTGAAGCTTTCTTT. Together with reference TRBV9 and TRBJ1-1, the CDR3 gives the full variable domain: DSGVTQTPKHLITATGQRVTLRCSPRSGDLSVYWYQQSLDQGLQFLIQYYNGEERAKGNILERFSAQQFPDLHSELNLSSLELGDSALYFCASSWTRDTEAFFGQGTRLTVV.

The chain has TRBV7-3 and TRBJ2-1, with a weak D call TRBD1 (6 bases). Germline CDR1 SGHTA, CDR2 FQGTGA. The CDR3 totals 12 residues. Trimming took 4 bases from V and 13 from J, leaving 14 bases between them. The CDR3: CASSSAGQRQFF. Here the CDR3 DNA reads TGTGCCAGCAGCTCCGCCGGACAGCGTCAGTTCTTC.

CDR3 nucleotide sequence: TGTGCCGTTTCGACAGGGAACTATGGCTACACCTTC. Amino acid sequence: CAVSTGNYGYTF. The V and J genes are TRBV10-3 and TRBJ1-2; 7 bases are a match to TRBD1. CDR1 and CDR2 (germline): ENHRY, SYGVKD. V shed 11 bases, J shed 2 bases, and the junction held 5 bases outside the gene matches. CDR3 length: 12 residues.